This record concerns one T cell receptor (beta chain) sequence. Its antigen is still unknown. The record originates from a study of CD8 T cells in Susac syndrome. Points from the study as a whole: CD8+ clonal expansion in Susac peaked in TEMRA cells and active patients. Across the total CD8+ repertoires, around 15 Susac-specific public clones were detected, and across the CD8+ TEMRA repertoires, four to six such clones were detected.

Germline V gene data show CDR1 as SEHNR and CDR2 as FQNEAQ (reference sequence). V lost 5 bases, J lost 6 bases, and 17 bases lay in between. The CDR3 is made up of 14 amino acids. Reverse transcription of about 0.5 to 1 ug RNA used random hexamers. TCRdb independently ran MiXCR on the immunoSEQ multiplex PCR reads; one entry per CDR3 protein. The sample shows about 85,000 distinct CDR3 sequences, roughly 94% of them seen only once. The chain joins TRBV7-9 to TRBJ2-7, with D possibly matching TRBD1 (6 bases). The sequence was obtained from a human donor with Susac syndrome. The sample taken for sequencing was CD8+ T cells from PBMCs. CDR3 DNA: TGTGCCAGCAGCAGCTCCCAGACAGGCTCCGAGCAGTACTTC. It is translated as CASSSSQTGSEQYF.